This T cell receptor (beta chain) was obtained from a study of cytomegalovirus exposure and HLA in healthy donors. General study findings and limits: Reportedly, HLA-A and HLA-B alleles of most subjects were accurately predicted from TCR beta. CMV serostatus stood as the only immune exposure information on hand. Some V segments (TRBV6-2 and TRBV6-3 among them) were excluded as indistinguishable. It was taken for granted in presence/absence analyses that sequencing depth across donors was roughly uniform.

Primers included in the PCR were 60 Vbeta and 13 Jbeta primers. Measured with immunoSEQ multiplex PCR; TCRdb has only the in-frame clones, and not every one. This sample has 150,000 to 200,000 clones, with approximately 82% found just once. Germline V gene sequence: CDR1 SGHRS, CDR2 YFSETQ. The CDR3 runs to 13 residues. V was shortened by 5 bases and J by 4 bases, with 12 bases between the two germline ends. Concerning this clone: Its target is not known.

The sequence was collected from a male donor in good health and CMV-seronegative. The chain employs TRBV5-1 and TRBJ1-1; TRBD1 might be the D (6 bases). Sequenced material: PBMCs. The CDR3 region has the DNA TGCGCCAGCAGTCCCCAGGGGCTCACTGAAGCTTTCTTT. Translated, it gives CASSPQGLTEAFF.